Sequencing of this T cell receptor beta chain was carried out in a study of spatial heterogeneity in lung cancer. Study observations and caveats: Counts that tracked tumor mutation counts were those of expanded intratumoral alpha and beta TCRs.

V lost 6 bases and J 0 bases, leaving 5 bases between the germline ends. The CDR3 covers 13 residues. Germline assignment: CDR1 MNHEY and CDR2 SMNVEV (reference sequence). Many counts were recorded for this clonotype. No antigen is known for it. Indicated time point: sample taken at primary tumor resection. TCRdb used MiXCR to reprocess the 5' RACE reads, holding one entry per CDR3 protein. The data show approximately 6,200 distinct CDR3 sequences, roughly a sixth seen once. The input for sequencing was lung tumor tissue, taken at surgery. The clonotype originates from a male donor with early-stage non-small cell lung cancer. The chain is built from TRBV27 and TRBJ2-2; D is undetermined. CDR3 in amino acids: CASRAANTGELFF. The CDR3 DNA reads TGTGCCAGCAGGGCAGCGAACACCGGGGAGCTGTTTTTT.